The clone carrying this T cell receptor beta chain has just a few counts. What it binds is not known. Averaging approximately 0.11 L, one heparinised blood draw was given by each donor. These data belong to a study of beta chain features in type 1 diabetes. CDR3 length equals 16 residues. The sequenced template was cDNA made from the entire isolated RNA. Assay: immunoSEQ multiplex PCR; the TCRdb copy retains only in-frame clones and omits some. The sample comprises 900,000 or so clones, under 20% of which are singletons, and 0.02% to 0.03% rests with the top ten. Study-wide points: All four CD4+ subsets from Type 1 diabetes patients carried moderately but significantly shorter TCRB CDR3s. VDJ junctions in type 1 diabetes patients carried more deletions and fewer insertions. The naive, central memory and Treg TCRB repertoires looked more alike in patients than they did in healthy donors.

The chain employs TRBV21-1 and TRBJ2-4; the table calls TRBD2, which could not be checked here. TRBV21-1 is designated a pseudogene. The origin of this receptor is a woman younger than 30 in good health. Source material: naive CD4+ T cells from blood. CDR3 sequence reads: CASRTTRKLAKNIQYF. DNA of the CDR3: TGTGCCAGCAGGACGACTAGGAAACTAGCCAAAAACATTCAGTACTTC.